This is a list of T cell receptor beta chains from one sample in a study of tumor-infiltrating lymphocytes in primary liver carcinoma. TCRdb used MiXCR to reprocess the multiplex PCR reads, holding one entry per CDR3 protein. The profile shows tens of thousands of distinct CDR3 sequences, 75% of them singletons. The source material was tumor-adjacent normal liver tissue. These receptors originate from a man in his forties with primary liver carcinoma and hepatitis B virus infection. The conserved cysteine and the conserved F or W are not part of the CDR3 here. Each record gives: V gene, clone size, J gene, CDR3 protein. The listing skips clone size in some rows; elsewhere it reads once, few, many or a size class.

V: TRBV6-1; size: .; J: TRBJ2-7; CDR3: ASNRDRGGYEHY
V: TRBV29-1; size: .; J: TRBJ2-1; CDR3: SVEGLKTRADNEQF
V: TRBV6-1; size: many; J: TRBJ2-5; CDR3: ASSGAGRETQY
V: TRBV11-2; size: .; J: TRBJ2-5; CDR3: ASSLESGMSIETQY
V: TRBV12-3/TRBV12-4; size: .; J: TRBJ2-3; CDR3: ASRSWTSGSTDTQY
V: TRBV29-1; size: once; J: TRBJ2-1; CDR3: RVGLAGEFYNEQF
V: TRBV29-1; size: .; J: TRBJ2-5; CDR3: SLRDVQETQY
V: TRBV4-2; size: .; J: TRBJ2-7; CDR3: ASSLDRFHQPGYEQY
V: TRBV11-2; size: .; J: TRBJ2-6; CDR3: GTQRPRSGANLLT
V: TRBV20-1; size: .; J: TRBJ2-7; CDR3: SAPGPLSYEQY
V: TRBV11-2; size: .; J: TRBJ1-5; CDR3: ASSLVAVTGGNQPQN
V: TRBV4-3; size: .; J: TRBJ2-7; CDR3: TSSQDLPYEQN
V: TRBV29-1; size: .; J: TRBJ1-1; CDR3: SIRPSGRNIEAF
V: TRBV6-6; size: .; J: TRBJ2-6; CDR3: VNSTQGFPSGANVLT
V: TRBV6-6; size: .; J: TRBJ1-6; CDR3: ANSNTGTSPLH